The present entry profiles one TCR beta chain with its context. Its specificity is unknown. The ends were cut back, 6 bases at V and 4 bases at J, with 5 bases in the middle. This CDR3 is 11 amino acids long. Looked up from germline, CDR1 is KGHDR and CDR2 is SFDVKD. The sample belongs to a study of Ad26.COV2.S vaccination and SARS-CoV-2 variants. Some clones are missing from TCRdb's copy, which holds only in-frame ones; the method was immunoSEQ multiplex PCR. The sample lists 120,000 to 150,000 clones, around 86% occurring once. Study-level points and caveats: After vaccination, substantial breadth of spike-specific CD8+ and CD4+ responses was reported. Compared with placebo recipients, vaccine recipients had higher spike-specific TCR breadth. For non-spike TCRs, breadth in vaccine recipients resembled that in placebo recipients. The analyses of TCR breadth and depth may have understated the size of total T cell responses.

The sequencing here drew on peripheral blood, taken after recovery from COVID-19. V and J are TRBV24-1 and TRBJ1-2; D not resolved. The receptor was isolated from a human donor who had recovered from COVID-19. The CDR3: CATSPGYGYTF. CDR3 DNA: TGTGCCACCAGTCCCGGCTATGGCTACACCTTC.